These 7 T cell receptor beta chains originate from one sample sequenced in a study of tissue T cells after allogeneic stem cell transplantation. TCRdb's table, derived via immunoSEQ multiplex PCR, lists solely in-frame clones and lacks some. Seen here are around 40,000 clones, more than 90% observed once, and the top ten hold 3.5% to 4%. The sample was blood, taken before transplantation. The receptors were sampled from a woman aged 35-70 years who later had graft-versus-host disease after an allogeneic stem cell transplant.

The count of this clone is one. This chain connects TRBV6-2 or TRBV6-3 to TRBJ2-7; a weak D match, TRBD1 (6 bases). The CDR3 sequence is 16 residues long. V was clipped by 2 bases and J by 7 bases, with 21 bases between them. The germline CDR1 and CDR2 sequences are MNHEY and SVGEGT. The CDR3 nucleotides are TGTGCCAGCAGTTACGTGAGGGTCACAGGGATTGGGGAGCAGTACTTC. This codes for CASSYVRVTGIGEQYF.

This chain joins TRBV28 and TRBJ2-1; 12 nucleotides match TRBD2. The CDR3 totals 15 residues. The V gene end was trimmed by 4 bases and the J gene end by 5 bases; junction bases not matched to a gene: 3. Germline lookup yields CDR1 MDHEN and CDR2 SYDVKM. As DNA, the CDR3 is TGTGCCAGCAGTTCTAGCGGGAGGGTCAACAATGAGCAGTTCTTC. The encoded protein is CASSSSGRVNNEQFF.

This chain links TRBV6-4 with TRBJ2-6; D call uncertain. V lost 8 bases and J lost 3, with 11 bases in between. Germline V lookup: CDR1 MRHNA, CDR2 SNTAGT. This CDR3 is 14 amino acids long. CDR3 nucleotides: TGTGCCAGCGGTCCCACGAGTGGGGCCAACGTCCTGACTTTC. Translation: CASGPTSGANVLTF.

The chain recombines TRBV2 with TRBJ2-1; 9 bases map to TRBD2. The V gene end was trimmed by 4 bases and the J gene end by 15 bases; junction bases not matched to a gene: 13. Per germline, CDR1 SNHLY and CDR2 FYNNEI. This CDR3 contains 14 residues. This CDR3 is CASSGVVEAGGSFF. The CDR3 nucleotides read TGTGCCAGCAGTGGAGTAGTAGAAGCGGGAGGATCGTTCTTC. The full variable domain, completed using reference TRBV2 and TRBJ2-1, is EPEVTQTPSHQVTQMGQEVILRCVPISNHLYFYWYRQILGQKVEFLVSFYNNEISEKSEIFDDQFSVERPDGSNFTLKIRSTKLEDSAMYFCASSGVVEAGGSFFGPGTRLTVL.

CDR3 nucleotide sequence: TGTGCCAGCATCGGGACTTACGCAGATACGCAGTATTTT. Its protein is CASIGTYADTQYF. This chain uses TRBV11-2 with TRBJ2-3; TRBD2 might be the D (6 bases). The ends were cut back, 7 bases at V and 4 bases at J, with 12 bases in the middle. CDR3 length: 13 amino acids. CDR1 and CDR2 from the germline V gene are SGHAT and FQNNGV.

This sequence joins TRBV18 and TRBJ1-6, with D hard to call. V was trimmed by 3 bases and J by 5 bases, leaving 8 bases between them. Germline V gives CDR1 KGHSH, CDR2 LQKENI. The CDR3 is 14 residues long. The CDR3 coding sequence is TGTGCCAGCTCACCGTCCGGGAATAATTCACCCCTCCACTTT. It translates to CASSPSGNNSPLHF.

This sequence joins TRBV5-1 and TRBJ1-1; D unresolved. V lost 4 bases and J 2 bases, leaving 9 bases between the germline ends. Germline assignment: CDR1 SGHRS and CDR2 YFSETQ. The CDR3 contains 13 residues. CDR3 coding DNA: TGCGCCAGCAGCCTGACACCTAACACTGAAGCTTTCTTT. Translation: CASSLTPNTEAFF.